These T cell receptor beta chains were read from a single sample in a study of radiation and T cells in renal cell carcinoma. Assay: immunoSEQ multiplex PCR; the TCRdb copy retains only in-frame clones and omits some. The table records 4,000 to 6,500 clones, around half of them present only once. Specimen: tumor tissue, collected from a patient whose treatment included radiotherapy and nephrectomy. The receptor source for this set is a man between 60 and 70 years old with renal cell carcinoma. Both conserved end residues are part of each CDR3.

v_gene | CDR3aa
TRBV6-5 | CASRQGFGYTF
TRBV19 | CASSPGDWKYNEQFF
TRBV6-5 | CATTPDSLNEKLFF
TRBV11-2 | CASSSPWGDTEAFF
TRBV27 | CASTTAKRIINTGELFF
TRBV18 | CASSPDRGGNQPQHF
TRBV2 | CATPGQGQETQYF
TRBV5-5 | CASSLGAEATPLHF
TRBV7-2 | CASSLQGTNEKLFF
TRBV4-3 | CASSQENRVSDYGYTF
TRBV7-8 | CASSRRASGDSETLYF
TRBV6-5 | CASRATGNPYEQYF
TRBV30 | CAWSLSGTDTQYF
TRBV1 | CTSSQSPGKEAFF
TRBV7-4 | CASSLAMTSGSVFYEQYF
TRBV2 | CASSGTGGRKETQYF
TRBV5-5 | CASSLGARVFTYEQYF
TRBV6-5 | CASSLLGGNTEAFF
TRBV18 | CASSRQGANTEAFF
TRBV20-1 | CSAPGPNEQYF
TRBV2 | CASRQGVENTIYF
TRBV7-7 | CASSPHRGGSYGYTF
TRBV2 | CASSEEGIFVGIGQPQHF
TRBV29-1 | CSVEFGQGSFF
TRBV5-4 | CASSPTGLVGYTF
TRBV5-5 | CASSLDGRGAFF
TRBV5-4 | CASHPVQGFATEAFF